These 24 T cell receptor beta chains originate from one sample sequenced in a study of T cell repertoires in cytomegalovirus infection. These receptors are not linked to any known antigen. TCRdb ran MiXCR on the reads and lists one entry per CDR3 protein. There are roughly 200,000 distinct CDR3 sequences in the sample; less than 50% occur only once, and 55% to 60% lies in the top ten. The sequencing used CD8+ T cells from cultured PBMCs, collected from culture after CMV antigen stimulation. All receptors derive from a human donor in good health (CMV status not recorded). Some clones in this sample may be carry-over from other donors' samples.

This clonotype was picked up a small number of times. The chain has TRBV28 and TRBJ1-2; no firm D call. CDR1 is MDHEN and CDR2 is SYDVKM in the germline V gene. The CDR3 loop spans 13 amino acids. V gave up 3 bases and J gave up 7 bases, with 12 bases separating them. The CDR3 DNA follows: TGTGCCAGCAGTTTGAACGGTGAAAGTGGCTACACCTTC. Translating it yields CASSLNGESGYTF.

The table lists this clonotype with a few counts. The chain couples TRBV6-6 to TRBJ2-7; 9 nucleotides line up with TRBD1. The CDR3 has 14 amino acids. Germline loops: CDR1 MNHNY, CDR2 SVGAGI (reference sequence). Germline trimming cut 2 bases from V and 4 bases from J; bases unmatched to any gene: 3. The DNA for the CDR3 is TGTGCCAGCAGTTACGGGGGACAGGGTTACGAGCAGTACTTC. Protein sequence: CASSYGGQGYEQYF.

The sample holds a few counts of this clonotype. The V call is TRBV6-6, the J call TRBJ1-2, with TRBD1 matching over 7 bases. Per germline, CDR1 MNHNY and CDR2 SVGAGI (reference sequence). The trim removed 5 bases at V and 10 bases at J, leaving 7 bases unmatched. The CDR3 consists of 12 residues. Here the CDR3 reads CASSATGEVYTF. Written as DNA, the CDR3 is TGTGCCAGCAGTGCCACAGGGGAAGTCTACACCTTC.

V and J are TRBV4-1 and TRBJ2-7, with a tentative D call TRBD2 (5 bases). The germline V and J ends were trimmed by 4 bases and 6 bases, with 19 bases remaining between them. Germline V CDR1 and CDR2: MGHRA, YSYEKL. The CDR3 runs to 15 residues. The CDR3 nucleotides read TGCGCCAGCAGCCTTGACCGGTGGGAGTCGGGCGAGCAGTACTTC. Amino acid sequence: CASSLDRWESGEQYF.

The chain has TRBV2 and TRBJ1-5; D remains unclear. Looked up from germline, CDR1 is SNHLY and CDR2 is FYNNEI. V gave up 7 bases and J gave up 0 bases, with 13 bases separating them. The CDR3 runs 15 residues. CDR3 nucleotides: TGTGCCAGCAAGGGCGGAATTTATAGCAATCAGCCCCAGCATTTT. It specifies CASKGGIYSNQPQHF.

There are a few counts of this clonotype. V usage is TRBV28 and J usage is TRBJ2-3; D gene unclear. Germline V gene lookup returns CDR1 MDHEN and CDR2 SYDVKM. This CDR3 is 14 amino acids long. V was clipped by 6 bases and J by 1 base, with 11 bases between them. CDR3 nucleotides: TGTGCCAGCAGCATATTAACAGGCACAGATACGCAGTATTTT. The encoded protein is CASSILTGTDTQYF.

The rearrangement joins TRBV7-8 to TRBJ2-5; a possible D gene is TRBD1 (6 bases). Germline lookup yields CDR1 SGHVS and CDR2 FQNEAQ. Trimming shortened V by 3 bases and J by 5 bases, and 16 bases separated the two germline ends. This CDR3 contains 15 residues. The CDR3 bases are TGTGCCAGCAGCTTGCAGGGGATCACCGGGGAGACCCAGTACTTC. Amino acid sequence: CASSLQGITGETQYF. Filled out from reference TRBV7-8 and TRBJ2-5, the complete variable domain reads GAGVSQSPRYKVAKRGQDVALRCDPISGHVSLFWYQQALGQGPEFLTYFQNEAQLDKSGLPSDRFFAERPEGSVSTLKIQRTQQEDSAVYLCASSLQGITGETQYFGPGTRLLVL.

This clonotype was counted a few times. The chain combines TRBV7-9 with TRBJ2-3; TRBD2 is a possible D gene (5 bases). CDR3 length: 16 amino acids. Per germline, CDR1 SEHNR and CDR2 FQNEAQ (reference sequence). V shed 2 bases and J shed 5 bases, with 17 bases lying between them. CDR3 coding DNA: TGTGCCAGCAGCTTAAGCGCTAGCCTAAAGGGAGATACGCAGTATTTT. It specifies CASSLSASLKGDTQYF.

The chain uses TRBV7-6 and TRBJ1-6; D remains ambiguous. The CDR3 is 13 amino acids. The germline V and J ends were trimmed by 5 bases and 8 bases, with 10 bases remaining between them. Germline CDR1 SGHVS, CDR2 FNYEAQ. The CDR3 region is CASSPREDSPLHF. DNA for the CDR3: TGTGCCAGCAGCCCAAGAGAGGATTCACCCCTCCACTTT.

The chain employs TRBV7-9 and TRBJ2-3; 10 nucleotides align to TRBD1. CDR1 SEHNR and CDR2 FQNEAQ come from the germline V gene (reference sequence). This CDR3 region has 15 residues. V shed 2 bases, J shed 4 bases, and the junction held 3 bases outside the gene matches. The CDR3, as DNA: TGTGCCAGCAGCTTAAAAGGACAGGGGGCAGATACGCAGTATTTT. Protein product: CASSLKGQGADTQYF. The variable domain in full, with the rest retrieved from reference TRBV7-9 and TRBJ2-3, is DTGVSQNPRHKITKRGQNVTFRCDPISEHNRLYWYRQTLGQGPEFLTYFQNEAQLEKSRLLSDRFSAERPKGSFSTLEIQRTEQGDSAMYLCASSLKGQGADTQYFGPGTRLTVL.

The CDR3 sequence is CASSEAGDDNYEQYF. Here the CDR3 DNA reads TGTGCCAGCAGTGAAGCTGGGGACGACAACTACGAGCAGTACTTC. The rearrangement uses TRBV2 and TRBJ2-7; D possibly uses TRBD1 or TRBD2 (5 bases each). Germline-derived CDR1 and CDR2 are SNHLY and FYNNEI. Deletions cut 0 bases from V and 3 bases from J, with 12 bases between. This CDR3 comprises 15 residues.

This chain links TRBV7-3 with TRBJ2-5, with 9 bases aligning to TRBD2. This CDR3 is built from 16 residues. Germline V lookup: CDR1 SGHTA, CDR2 FQGTGA. V lost 2 bases and J lost 2; bases outside the gene matches: 6. Written as DNA, the CDR3 is TGTGCCAGCAGCTTAGGACTAGCGAAGCCTCAAGAGACCCAGTACTTC. Translating it yields CASSLGLAKPQETQYF.

This clonotype was picked up a small number of times. V and J are TRBV4-1 and TRBJ2-1, with D perhaps matching TRBD2 (7 bases). CDR1 and CDR2 (germline): MGHRA, YSYEKL. Trimming stripped 10 bases from V and 6 bases from J, with 10 bases between. There are 11 residues in the CDR3. CDR3 nucleotides: TGCGCCACCCGGGGGGCCAATGAGCAGTTCTTC. Protein: CATRGANEQFF.

The chain carries TRBV7-9 and TRBJ2-7; the match to TRBD2 covers 14 bases. The CDR3 loop spans 16 amino acids. After removal of 5 bases from V and 3 bases from J, the junction contained 6 bases not matched to a gene. From germline, CDR1 is SEHNR and CDR2 FQNEAQ (reference sequence). CDR3 sequence: CASSPGTSGRIYEQYF. CDR3 DNA: TGTGCCAGCAGCCCCGGGACTAGCGGGAGAATCTACGAGCAGTACTTC.

The chain uses TRBV19 and TRBJ2-1; D gene ambiguous. The germline CDR1 and CDR2 sequences are LNHDA and SQIVND (reference sequence). The CDR3 spans 14 residues. Trimming cost V 4 bases and J 0 bases, with 7 bases left between them. In DNA form, the CDR3 reads TGTGCCAGTAGTAAAAAGAGCTCCTACAATGAGCAGTTCTTC. Translation gives CASSKKSSYNEQFF.

A single count supports this clonotype. The rearrangement joins TRBV9 to TRBJ1-1, with D possibly TRBD1 on 5 matching bases. Per germline, CDR1 SGDLS and CDR2 YYNGEE. The CDR3 extends over 14 amino acids. Deletions cut 0 bases from V and 4 bases from J, with 10 bases between. CDR3 sequence: CASSVGVGGTEAFF. The CDR3 coding sequence is TGTGCCAGCAGCGTAGGGGTGGGGGGCACTGAAGCTTTCTTT.

The chain is built from TRBV19 and TRBJ1-5, with D unresolved. The CDR3 runs to 12 residues. With 1 base removed from V and 7 bases from J, the gap between germline ends came to 5 bases. Germline CDR1 is LNHDA and CDR2 is SQIVND (reference sequence). The CDR3 sequence is CASSIGGQPQHF. CDR3 sequence (DNA): TGTGCCAGTAGTATAGGAGGGCAGCCCCAGCATTTT.

The chain has TRBV15 and TRBJ1-5; TRBD1 matches 10 bases. Trimming removed 2 bases from V and 3 bases from J; junction bases left unmatched: 13. Germline V CDR1 and CDR2: LNHNV, YYDKDF (reference sequence). This CDR3 has 19 residues. The CDR3 sequence is CATSRRRDRGFSYNQPQHF. The CDR3 DNA is TGTGCCACCAGCAGACGCCGGGACAGGGGATTCAGTTACAATCAGCCCCAGCATTTT. Combining the CDR3 with reference TRBV15 and TRBJ1-5 gives the whole variable domain DAMVIQNPRYQVTQFGKPVTLSCSQTLNHNVMYWYQQKSSQAPKLLFHYYDKDFNNEADTPDNFQSRRPNTSFCFLDIRSPGLGDTAMYLCATSRRRDRGFSYNQPQHFGDGTRLSIL.

This clonotype was detected only once. The chain has TRBV7-6 and TRBJ2-3; D gene ambiguous. V dropped 0 bases and J dropped 4 bases, with 11 bases sitting between them. In germline, CDR1 is SGHVS, CDR2 FNYEAQ. The CDR3 loop spans 15 amino acids. For the CDR3, the DNA is TGTGCCAGCAGCTTAGCCTCGCGCGGCGCAGATACGCAGTATTTT. Its protein is CASSLASRGADTQYF.

This clonotype was seen ten or more times. The V and J genes are TRBV6-6 and TRBJ1-6, with D uncertain. Germline CDR1 is MNHNY and CDR2 is SVGAGI (reference sequence). This CDR3 region has 16 residues. The V end was cut by 6 bases, the J end by 0 bases, with 12 bases between. CDR3 nucleotides: TGTGCCAGCAGCTATAGGCCCCGCTCCTATAATTCACCCCTCCACTTT. As protein: CASSYRPRSYNSPLHF.

This chain joins TRBV7-6 and TRBJ1-5; D is unresolved. The CDR3 has 16 residues. Trimming left V 1 base short and J 0 bases short, with 10 bases between. In germline, CDR1 is SGHVS, CDR2 FNYEAQ. Here the CDR3 DNA reads TGTGCCAGCAGCTTAGGACCAGCCGATAGCAATCAGCCCCAGCATTTT. It codes for CASSLGPADSNQPQHF. The variable domain in full, completed from reference TRBV7-6 and TRBJ1-5, reads GAGVSQSPRYKVTKRGQDVALRCDPISGHVSLYWYRQALGQGPEFLTYFNYEAQQDKSGLPNDRFSAERPEGSISTLTIQRTEQRDSAMYRCASSLGPADSNQPQHFGDGTRLSIL.

This clonotype has at least ten counts. The CDR3 region has the DNA TGTGCCAGCAGCTTAGAGGTCACCCTCACAGATACGCAGTATTTT. It is translated as CASSLEVTLTDTQYF. The chain has TRBV7-8 and TRBJ2-3; D unresolved. The V end lost 1 base, the J end lost 2 bases, and 10 bases lay between the germline ends. The germline V gene has CDR1 SGHVS and CDR2 FQNEAQ. There are 15 residues in the CDR3. Full variable domain (remainder filled in from reference TRBV7-8 and TRBJ2-3): GAGVSQSPRYKVAKRGQDVALRCDPISGHVSLFWYQQALGQGPEFLTYFQNEAQLDKSGLPSDRFFAERPEGSVSTLKIQRTQQEDSAVYLCASSLEVTLTDTQYFGPGTRLTVL.

The table lists this clonotype with many counts. The chain is built from TRBV7-3 and TRBJ2-1, with 14 bases that match TRBD2. The germline V gene encodes CDR1 SGHTA and CDR2 FQGTGA. With 2 bases clipped from V and 10 bases from J, the junction kept 7 bases outside the gene matches. The CDR3 sequence is 16 residues long. CDR3 loop: CASSLGTSGSVAEQFF. The CDR3 nucleotides read TGTGCCAGCAGCTTAGGGACTAGCGGGAGCGTGGCCGAGCAGTTCTTC.

The chain has TRBV20-1 and TRBJ1-6; D is ambiguous. This CDR3 comprises 15 residues. V was shortened by 0 bases and J by 6 bases, with 12 bases between the two germline ends. The germline CDR1 and CDR2 sequences are DFQATT and SNEGSKA (reference sequence). The CDR3 coding sequence is TGCAGTGCTAGAGATAGCGGGTTTGGTAATTCACCCCTCCACTTT. Translation gives CSARDSGFGNSPLHF.